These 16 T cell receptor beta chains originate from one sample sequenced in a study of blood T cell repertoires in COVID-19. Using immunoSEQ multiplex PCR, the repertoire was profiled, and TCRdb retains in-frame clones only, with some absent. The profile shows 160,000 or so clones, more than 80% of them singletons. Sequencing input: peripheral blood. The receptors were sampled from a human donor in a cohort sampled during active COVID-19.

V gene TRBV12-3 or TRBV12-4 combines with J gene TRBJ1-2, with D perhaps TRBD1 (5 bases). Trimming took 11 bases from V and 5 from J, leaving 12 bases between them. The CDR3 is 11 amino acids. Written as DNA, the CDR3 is TGTGCCTGGACGGAGGGGTATGGCTACACCTTC. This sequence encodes CAWTEGYGYTF.

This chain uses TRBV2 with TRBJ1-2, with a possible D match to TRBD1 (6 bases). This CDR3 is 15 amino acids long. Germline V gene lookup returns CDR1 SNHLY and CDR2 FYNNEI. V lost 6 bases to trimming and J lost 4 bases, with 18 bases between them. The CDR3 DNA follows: TGTGCCAGCAGACTTTCAGTGGGGGCTCTCTATGGCTACACCTTC. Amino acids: CASRLSVGALYGYTF.

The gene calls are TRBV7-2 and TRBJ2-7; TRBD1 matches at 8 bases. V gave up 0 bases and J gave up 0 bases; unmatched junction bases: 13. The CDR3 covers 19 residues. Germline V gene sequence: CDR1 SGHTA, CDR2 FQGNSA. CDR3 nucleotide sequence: TGTGCCAGCAGCTTAGCGGGAGTCCCGGGACAGGCCACCTCCTACGAGCAGTACTTC. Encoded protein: CASSLAGVPGQATSYEQYF.

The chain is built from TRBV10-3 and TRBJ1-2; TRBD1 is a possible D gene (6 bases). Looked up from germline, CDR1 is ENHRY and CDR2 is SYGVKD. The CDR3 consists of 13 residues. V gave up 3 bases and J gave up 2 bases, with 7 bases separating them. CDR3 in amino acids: CAISDRGNYGYTF. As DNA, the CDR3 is TGTGCCATCAGTGACAGGGGAAACTATGGCTACACCTTC.

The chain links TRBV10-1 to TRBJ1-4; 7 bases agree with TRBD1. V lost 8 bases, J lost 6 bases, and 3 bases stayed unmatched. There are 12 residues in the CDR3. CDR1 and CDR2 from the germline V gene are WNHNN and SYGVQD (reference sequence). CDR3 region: CASGTGDEKLFF. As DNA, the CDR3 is TGCGCCAGCGGAACAGGGGATGAAAAACTGTTTTTT.

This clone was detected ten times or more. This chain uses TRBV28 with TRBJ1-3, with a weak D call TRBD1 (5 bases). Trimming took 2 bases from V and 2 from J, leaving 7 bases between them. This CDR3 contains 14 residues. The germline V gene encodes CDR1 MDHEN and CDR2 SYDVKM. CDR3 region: CASSLPGTGNTIYF. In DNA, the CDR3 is TGTGCCAGCAGTTTACCAGGGACTGGAAACACCATATATTTT.

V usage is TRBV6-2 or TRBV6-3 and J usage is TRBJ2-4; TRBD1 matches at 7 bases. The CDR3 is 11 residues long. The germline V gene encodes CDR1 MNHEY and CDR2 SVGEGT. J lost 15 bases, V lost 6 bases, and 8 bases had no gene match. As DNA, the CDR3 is TGTGCCAGCAGCCGACAGGGTACAGTGTACTTC. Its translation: CASSRQGTVYF.

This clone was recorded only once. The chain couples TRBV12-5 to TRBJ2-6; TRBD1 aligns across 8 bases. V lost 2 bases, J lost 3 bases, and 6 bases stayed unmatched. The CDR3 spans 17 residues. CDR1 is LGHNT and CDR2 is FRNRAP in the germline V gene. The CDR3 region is CASGLTRTGFGANVLTF. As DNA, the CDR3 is TGTGCTAGTGGTTTGACACGGACAGGGTTTGGGGCCAACGTCCTGACTTTC.

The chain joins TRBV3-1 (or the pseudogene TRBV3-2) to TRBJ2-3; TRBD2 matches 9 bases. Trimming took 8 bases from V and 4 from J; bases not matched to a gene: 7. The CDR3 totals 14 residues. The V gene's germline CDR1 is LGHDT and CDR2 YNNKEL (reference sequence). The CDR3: CASPRGGGADTQYF. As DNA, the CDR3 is TGTGCCAGCCCTAGGGGCGGGGGGGCAGATACGCAGTATTTT.

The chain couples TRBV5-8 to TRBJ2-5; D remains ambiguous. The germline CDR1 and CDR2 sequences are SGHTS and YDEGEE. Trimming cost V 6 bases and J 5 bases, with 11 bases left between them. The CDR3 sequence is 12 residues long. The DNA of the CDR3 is TGTGCCAGCACCTCCTCCGGGGAGACCCAGTACTTC. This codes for CASTSSGETQYF. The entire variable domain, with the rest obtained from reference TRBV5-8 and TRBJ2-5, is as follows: EAGVTQSPTHLIKTRGQQATLRCSPISGHTSVYWYQQALGLGLQFLLWYDEGEERNRGNFPPRFSGRQFPNYSSELNVNALELEDSALYLCASTSSGETQYFGPGTRLLVL.

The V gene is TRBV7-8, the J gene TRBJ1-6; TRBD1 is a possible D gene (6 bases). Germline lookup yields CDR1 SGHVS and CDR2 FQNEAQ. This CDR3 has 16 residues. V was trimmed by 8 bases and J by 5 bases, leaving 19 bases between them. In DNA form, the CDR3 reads TGTGCCAGCTCAGAAGTCGGACAGCTAAATAATTCACCCCTCCACTTT. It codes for CASSEVGQLNNSPLHF.

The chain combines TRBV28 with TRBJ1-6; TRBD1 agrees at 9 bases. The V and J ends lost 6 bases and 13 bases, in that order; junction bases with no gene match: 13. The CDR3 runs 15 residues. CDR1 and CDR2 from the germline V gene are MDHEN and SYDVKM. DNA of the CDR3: TGTGCCAGCAGATTCTCCGGGACAGGGCAAAATCCCCTCCACTTT. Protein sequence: CASRFSGTGQNPLHF.

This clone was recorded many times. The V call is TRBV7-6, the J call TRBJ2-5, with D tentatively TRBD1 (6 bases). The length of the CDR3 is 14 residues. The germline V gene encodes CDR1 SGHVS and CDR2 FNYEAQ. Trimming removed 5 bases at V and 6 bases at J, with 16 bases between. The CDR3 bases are TGTGCCAGCAGCCAAGGGGGATACGGAAAGACCCAGTACTTC. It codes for CASSQGGYGKTQYF.

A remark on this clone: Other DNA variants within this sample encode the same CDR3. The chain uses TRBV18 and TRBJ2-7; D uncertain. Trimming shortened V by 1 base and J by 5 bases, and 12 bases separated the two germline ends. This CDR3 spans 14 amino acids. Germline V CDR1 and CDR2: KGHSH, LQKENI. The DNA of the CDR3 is TGTGCCAGCTCACCACAGGCAAGGAGCCACGAGCAGTACTTC. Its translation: CASSPQARSHEQYF.

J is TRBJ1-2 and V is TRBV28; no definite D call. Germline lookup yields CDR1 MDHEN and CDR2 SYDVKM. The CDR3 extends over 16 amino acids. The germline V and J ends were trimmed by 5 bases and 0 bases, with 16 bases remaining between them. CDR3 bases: TGTGCCAGCAGTCCTCAAACGTCTTTAGCTAACTATGGCTACACCTTC. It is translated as CASSPQTSLANYGYTF.

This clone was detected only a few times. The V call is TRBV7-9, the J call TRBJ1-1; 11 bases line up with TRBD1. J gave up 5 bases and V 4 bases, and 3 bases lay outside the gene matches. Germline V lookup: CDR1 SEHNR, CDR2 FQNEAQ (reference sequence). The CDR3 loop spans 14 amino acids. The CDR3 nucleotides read TGTGCCAGCAGCTCGGGACAGGGGGAGACTGAAGCTTTCTTT. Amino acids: CASSSGQGETEAFF.